These 30 T cell receptor beta chains came from one sample sequenced in a study of beta chain features in type 1 diabetes. Notes on the study in general: All four CD4+ subsets from Type 1 diabetes patients carried moderately but significantly shorter TCRB CDR3s.

Reverse transcription of all isolated RNA meant that expressed TCRB transcripts were sequenced. Assay used: immunoSEQ multiplex PCR; TCRdb lists only in-frame clones, some missing. The table includes fewer than 300,000 clones, roughly 11% detected once. Their antigen targets remain unknown. Sequencing input: naive CD4+ T cells from blood. Every receptor here comes from a man between 25 and 39 years old with type 1 diabetes.

The V call is TRBV4-1, the J call TRBJ1-2, with 8 bases identical to TRBD1. V was pared by 6 bases and J by 5 bases, with 11 bases of the junction left unmatched. This CDR3 is built from 15 residues. Germline V gene lookup returns CDR1 MGHRA and CDR2 YSYEKL. CDR3 loop: CASRRDGTGVYGYTF. The DNA of the CDR3 is TGCGCCAGCAGACGCGACGGGACAGGAGTTTATGGCTACACCTTC.

The chain combines TRBV30 with TRBJ2-1; TRBD2 might be the D (6 bases). The germline CDR1 and CDR2 sequences are GTSNPN and SVGIG (reference sequence). CDR3 length equals 13 residues. Deletions cut 2 bases from V and 8 bases from J, with 13 bases between. The CDR3 loop reads CAWSMGGLYEQFF. The CDR3 bases are TGTGCCTGGAGTATGGGGGGTCTCTATGAGCAGTTCTTC.

In this sample, this clone turned up a few times. The chain recombines TRBV5-6 with TRBJ1-2, with unresolved D. Germline V gives CDR1 SGHDT, CDR2 YYEEEE. V lost 0 bases, J lost 6 bases, and 9 bases lay in between. The CDR3 sequence is 13 residues long. CDR3 protein: CASSLATEDGYTF. In DNA form, the CDR3 reads TGTGCCAGCAGCTTGGCAACGGAGGATGGCTACACCTTC.

This clone was counted only a few times. The chain carries TRBV9 and TRBJ2-6, with D possibly matching TRBD2 (5 bases). V was cut by 1 base and J by 3 bases, with 8 bases left in between. CDR1 and CDR2 (germline): SGDLS, YYNGEE. This CDR3 spans 15 amino acids. CDR3 sequence: CASSVTGNGANVLTF. DNA for the CDR3: TGTGCCAGCAGCGTAACCGGGAATGGGGCCAACGTCCTGACTTTC. Using reference TRBV9 and TRBJ2-6 for the parts outside the CDR3, the full variable domain is DSGVTQTPKHLITATGQRVTLRCSPRSGDLSVYWYQQSLDQGLQFLIQYYNGEERAKGNILERFSAQQFPDLHSELNLSSLELGDSALYFCASSVTGNGANVLTFGAGSRLTVL.

The rearrangement uses TRBV7-9 and TRBJ2-5, with 9 bases lining up with TRBD2. The ends lost 1 base at V and 7 bases at J; junction bases unmatched: 4. This CDR3 comprises 14 residues. Germline assignment: CDR1 SEHNR and CDR2 FQNEAQ (reference sequence). The CDR3 protein is CASSLGLAGRTQYF. The CDR3 region has the DNA TGTGCCAGCAGCTTAGGCCTAGCGGGGCGGACCCAGTACTTC.

The rearrangement links TRBV6-6 to TRBJ1-1; no definite D call. V was pared by 6 bases and J by 4 bases, with 12 bases between. Germline values: CDR1 MNHNY, CDR2 SVGAGI (reference sequence). This CDR3 has 13 residues. The CDR3 region is CASRLIPGTEAFF. The CDR3 DNA is TGTGCCAGCAGACTTATACCAGGCACTGAAGCTTTCTTT.

This clone was detected only a few times. The V call is TRBV9, the J call TRBJ2-1; 7 bases agree with TRBD2. The CDR3 is 13 amino acids. The germline gives CDR1 SGDLS, CDR2 YYNGEE. With 0 bases clipped from V and 10 bases from J, the junction kept 4 bases outside the gene matches. CDR3 residues: CASSVALAREQFF. The DNA of the CDR3 is TGTGCCAGCAGCGTAGCACTAGCGCGGGAGCAGTTCTTC.

This clone was seen more than once but under ten times. The gene calls are TRBV7-9 and TRBJ2-7; 7 bases map to TRBD1. V shed 4 bases and J 3 bases; nucleotides not matched to a gene: 6. There are 14 residues in the CDR3. CDR1 is SEHNR, CDR2 FQNEAQ, per germline (reference sequence). The CDR3 DNA reads as TGTGCCAGCAGCTCCAGACAGGGTGTCTACGAGCAGTACTTC. Amino acids: CASSSRQGVYEQYF.

This clone has a handful of counts. The chain joins TRBV15 to TRBJ2-5, with D possibly matching TRBD1 (5 bases). V was shortened by 9 bases and J by 5 bases, with 19 bases between the two germline ends. The CDR3 sequence is 14 residues long. Germline CDR1 and CDR2: LNHNV and YYDKDF (reference sequence). The CDR3 reads CATGATGLVETQYF. CDR3 coding DNA: TGTGCCACAGGGGCCACCGGTTTAGTGGAGACCCAGTACTTC.

This clone was seen a few times. This sequence joins TRBV7-2 and TRBJ2-1, with D unclear. The CDR3 has 13 residues. V was trimmed by 2 bases and J by 4 bases, leaving 6 bases between them. Germline CDR1 is SGHTA and CDR2 is FQGNSA. DNA of the CDR3: TGTGCCAGCAGCTTAACACCTTACAATGAGCAGTTCTTC. Its translation: CASSLTPYNEQFF.

This clone occurred a few times. The chain carries TRBV28 and TRBJ2-5; the D is unclear. Deletions cut 6 bases from V and 5 bases from J, with 7 bases between. The CDR3 totals 11 residues. Germline V CDR1 and CDR2: MDHEN, SYDVKM. For the CDR3, the DNA is TGTGCCAGCAGCAAAAGCGAGACCCAGTACTTC. Its translation is CASSKSETQYF.

This chain joins TRBV10-3 and TRBJ2-5, with 9 bases matching TRBD2. The length of the CDR3 is 14 residues. The V gene end was trimmed by 6 bases and the J gene end by 2 bases; junction bases not matched to a gene: 4. CDR1 and CDR2 (germline): ENHRY, SYGVKD. CDR3 coding DNA: TGTGCCATCAGGAATAGCGGGGGACAAGAGACCCAGTACTTC. Its protein is CAIRNSGGQETQYF.

The gene calls are TRBV7-2 and TRBJ1-6; TRBD1 matches at 10 bases. The germline V gene encodes CDR1 SGHTA and CDR2 FQGNSA. This CDR3 spans 15 amino acids. Trimming took 3 bases from V and 9 from J; bases not matched to a gene: 5. Written as DNA, the CDR3 is TGTGCCAGCAGCTTCAGGACAGGGGGTGGTTCACCCCTCCACTTT. It translates to CASSFRTGGGSPLHF.

The chain uses TRBV6-5 and TRBJ2-2, with 8 bases identical to TRBD1. Germline V CDR1 and CDR2: MNHEY, SVGAGI. J gave up 4 bases and V 8 bases, and 9 bases lay outside the gene matches. The CDR3 is 15 amino acids. CDR3 coding DNA: TGTGCCAGCTGCTCCGGGACAGGTCCCACCGGGGAGCTGTTTTTT. It specifies CASCSGTGPTGELFF.

This chain links TRBV11-2 with TRBJ2-5; a weak D match, TRBD2 (6 bases). With 5 bases removed from V and 4 bases from J, the gap between germline ends came to 14 bases. CDR1 and CDR2 (germline): SGHAT, FQNNGV. The CDR3 length is 14 residues. The CDR3 sequence: CASSPGGPGETQYF. CDR3 nucleotides: TGTGCCAGCAGCCCCGGGGGTCCCGGAGAGACCCAGTACTTC.

This chain joins TRBV7-3 and TRBJ2-7; 7 bases fit TRBD2. Trimming at V came to 1 base and at J to 0 bases, leaving 3 bases not matched to a gene. This CDR3 is 15 amino acids long. Germline assignment: CDR1 SGHTA and CDR2 FQGTGA. The CDR3 sequence is CASSLRAGVSYEQYF. The CDR3 nucleotides read TGTGCCAGCAGCTTAAGGGCGGGGGTCTCCTACGAGCAGTACTTC.

V gene TRBV7-8 combines with J gene TRBJ2-1; 13 nucleotides match TRBD2. The CDR3 consists of 15 residues. The germline gives CDR1 SGHVS, CDR2 FQNEAQ. Unmatched junction bases numbered 5, after V lost 5 bases and J lost 7 bases. The CDR3 DNA is TGTGCCAGCAGCCCCGGGACTAGCGGGGCAAATGAGCAGTTCTTC. Amino acid sequence: CASSPGTSGANEQFF.

The CDR3 here is CAWSRGSTDTQYF. The CDR3 DNA follows: TGTGCCTGGAGCCGGGGGAGCACAGATACGCAGTATTTT. The V call is TRBV30, the J call TRBJ2-3; possible D gene TRBD2, 6 bases. The CDR3 runs 13 residues. The V gene lost 3 bases and the J gene lost 0 bases, with 7 bases spanning the gap. CDR1 is GTSNPN and CDR2 is SVGIG in the germline V gene (reference sequence).

The chain is built from TRBV28 and TRBJ2-7; 8 nucleotides agree with TRBD1. Germline V gives CDR1 MDHEN, CDR2 SYDVKM. The CDR3 totals 13 residues. The junction had 7 bases not matched to a gene; V was cut back by 10 bases and J by 2 bases. CDR3 nucleotide sequence: TGTGCCACCCTGGGGACAGGTCCCTACGAGCAGTACTTC. Protein product: CATLGTGPYEQYF.

The chain couples TRBV10-3 to TRBJ2-7, with TRBD1 matching over 7 bases. Germline values: CDR1 ENHRY, CDR2 SYGVKD. V was pared by 5 bases and J by 2 bases, with 3 bases of the junction left unmatched. The CDR3 runs 13 residues. CDR3 protein: CAISRQGPYEQYF. In DNA form, the CDR3 reads TGTGCCATCAGTCGACAGGGACCCTACGAGCAGTACTTC.

This clone was detected a few times. The rearrangement links TRBV27 to TRBJ2-1; D possibly corresponds to TRBD1 (5 bases). There are 13 residues in the CDR3. Trimming took 6 bases from V and 7 from J, leaving 13 bases between them. Per germline, CDR1 MNHEY and CDR2 SMNVEV (reference sequence). CDR3: CASRETAKNEQFF. DNA of the CDR3: TGTGCCAGCAGGGAGACAGCCAAAAATGAGCAGTTCTTC.

V usage is TRBV29-1 and J usage is TRBJ1-1; the D is unclear. With 8 bases removed from V and 1 base from J, the gap between germline ends came to 11 bases. Germline loops: CDR1 SQVTM, CDR2 ANQGSEA. This CDR3 spans 12 amino acids. The CDR3, as DNA: TGCAGCTCGTCCCGGGAGAACACTGAAGCTTTCTTT. Its translation: CSSSRENTEAFF.

This clone has only a few counts. The chain combines TRBV2 with TRBJ1-4; D may be TRBD1 (5 bases). The V end lost 2 bases, the J end lost 4 bases, and 8 bases lay between the germline ends. The CDR3 is made up of 14 amino acids. Germline V gives CDR1 SNHLY, CDR2 FYNNEI. CDR3 nucleotides: TGTGCCAGCAGTGAAACGACAGATAATGAAAAACTGTTTTTT. It codes for CASSETTDNEKLFF.

This clone was seen more than once but under ten times. The rearrangement joins TRBV5-1 to TRBJ2-7; no clear D gene. V lost 4 bases and J 5 bases, leaving 13 bases between the germline ends. CDR3 length equals 13 residues. Germline V gene lookup returns CDR1 SGHRS and CDR2 YFSETQ. This CDR3 is CASSRQRSDEQYF. The CDR3, as DNA: TGCGCCAGCAGCCGCCAGCGATCCGACGAGCAGTACTTC. The complete variable domain, with remaining parts taken from reference TRBV5-1 and TRBJ2-7, reads KAGVTQTPRYLIKTRGQQVTLSCSPISGHRSVSWYQQTPGQGLQFLFEYFSETQRNKGNFPGRFSGRQFSNSRSEMNVSTLELGDSALYLCASSRQRSDEQYFGPGTRLTVT.

This clone was counted a few times. The rearrangement uses TRBV28 and TRBJ2-3, with D possibly being TRBD1 (6 bases). V lost 7 bases and J 8 bases, leaving 10 bases between the germline ends. The CDR3 spans 11 residues. The germline gives CDR1 MDHEN, CDR2 SYDVKM. CDR3 nucleotides: TGTGCCAGCACCCTAGGGGGTACGCAGTATTTT. Residues: CASTLGGTQYF.

The rearrangement links TRBV29-1 to TRBJ1-4, with 9 bases aligning to TRBD1. The CDR3 extends over 16 amino acids. Germline V gene lookup returns CDR1 SQVTM and CDR2 ANQGSEA. Trimming at V came to 4 bases and at J to 6 bases, leaving 12 bases not matched to a gene. CDR3 nucleotide sequence: TGCAGCGTTGGGGACAGGGAGATAGGGGAAGATGAAAAACTGTTTTTT. The encoded protein is CSVGDREIGEDEKLFF.

The table lists this clone with a few counts. V and J are TRBV2 and TRBJ2-1, with TRBD2 identical over 7 bases. The CDR3 contains 13 residues. Trimming removed 6 bases from V and 2 bases from J; junction bases left unmatched: 1. Germline CDR1 SNHLY, CDR2 FYNNEI. The CDR3 coding sequence is TGTGCCAGCAGAAGCGGGGCCTACAATGAGCAGTTCTTC. Protein: CASRSGAYNEQFF.

The CDR3 DNA reads as TGTGCCAGTAGTGCGGACAGGGCCGGAGGCTACACCTTC. Its translation is CASSADRAGGYTF. The chain employs TRBV19 and TRBJ1-2; TRBD1 matches at 8 bases. J lost 8 bases, V lost 5 bases, and 7 bases had no gene match. The CDR3 sequence is 13 residues long. CDR1 LNHDA and CDR2 SQIVND come from the germline V gene (reference sequence).

The genes are TRBV5-1 and TRBJ2-5; 11 bases agree with TRBD2. The CDR3 covers 14 residues. The germline CDR1 and CDR2 sequences are SGHRS and YFSETQ. With 3 bases clipped from V and 4 bases from J, the junction kept 2 bases outside the gene matches. CDR3 nucleotides: TGCGCCAGCAGCTCAGGGACTAGCGGAGAGACCCAGTACTTC. Translated: CASSSGTSGETQYF.

This clone was seen a few times. This chain links TRBV5-4 with TRBJ2-5; TRBD2 aligns across 11 bases. The CDR3 spans 17 residues. Looked up from germline, CDR1 is SGHNT and CDR2 is YYREEE (reference sequence). V was clipped by 3 bases and J by 6 bases; unmatched bases: 13. The CDR3 spells CASSSDSGGAVTKTQYF. DNA of the CDR3: TGTGCCAGCAGCTCGGATAGCGGGGGGGCCGTAACGAAGACCCAGTACTTC.